This TCR beta chain stems from a study of blood T cell repertoires in COVID-19. Study at large: The United States, Italy and Spain provided the acute and convalescent COVID-19 samples.

Germline V lookup: CDR1 MDHEN, CDR2 SYDVKM. CDR3 length equals 20 residues. V lost 4 bases, J lost 5 bases, and 17 bases stayed unmatched. The table came from immunoSEQ multiplex PCR; TCRdb's copy has only in-frame clones and leaves some out. The sample yields about 160,000 clones, 87% seen once. The J gene is TRBJ2-5, the V gene TRBV28; 15 positions agree with TRBD2. Sequenced sample: peripheral blood. The receptor's source is a woman aged 55-69 years who had recovered from COVID-19. For the CDR3, the DNA is TGTGCCAGCAGTTCGAGTCGGGGACTAGCGGGGGGCGCGTTAGGGGAGACCCAGTACTTC. It is translated as CASSSSRGLAGGALGETQYF.